These T cell receptor beta chains were read from a single sample in a study of response to subunit inactivated influenza vaccine. TCRdb re-called the RT-PCR reads with MiXCR, one entry per CDR3 protein. This sample has about 540,000 distinct CDR3 sequences, with under 30% found just once. These same data were also listed under a study on T cells expressing NK-cell markers.

The sample in question was CD4+ T cells sorted from PBMCs, obtained roughly 13 days after vaccination. The receptors originated from a man in his fifties or sixties who received an inactivated influenza vaccine. The CDR3 runs from the conserved cysteine through the conserved F or W. The order of the fields is J gene, clone size, D gene, V gene, CDR3 protein, CDR3 DNA. A D gene is named only where the DNA matches it firmly. Not every row has a clone size; where given, it reads once, few, many or a size class.

j_call: TRBJ1-2; clone_size: NA; d_call: NA; v_call: TRBV2; cdr3_aa: CASNDQAAPNYGYTF; cdr3_nt: TGTGCCAGCAATGATCAGGCCGCCCCTAACTATGGCTACACCTTC
j_call: TRBJ2-7; clone_size: many; d_call: NA; v_call: TRBV6-1; cdr3_aa: CASTRSDGAYEQYF; cdr3_nt: TGTGCCAGCACCCGGAGCGACGGGGCCTACGAGCAGTACTTC
j_call: TRBJ2-1; clone_size: NA; d_call: NA; v_call: TRBV9; cdr3_aa: CASSPWGPTNSSYNEQFF; cdr3_nt: TGTGCCAGCAGCCCCTGGGGACCTACTAACAGCTCCTACAATGAGCAGTTCTTC
j_call: TRBJ2-2; clone_size: NA; d_call: NA; v_call: TRBV6-5; cdr3_aa: CASSYLRSGELFF; cdr3_nt: TGTGCCAGCAGTTACCTCCGGTCCGGGGAGCTGTTTTTT
j_call: TRBJ2-7; clone_size: few; d_call: TRBD2; v_call: TRBV28; cdr3_aa: CASSYSGGTTRTYEQYF; cdr3_nt: TGTGCCAGCAGTTACTCGGGGGGGACAACTCGTACCTACGAGCAGTACTTC
j_call: TRBJ2-5; clone_size: many; d_call: NA; v_call: TRBV10-3; cdr3_aa: CAISQAGTGGVETQYF; cdr3_nt: TGTGCCATCAGTCAAGCCGGGACTGGCGGGGTAGAGACCCAGTACTTC
j_call: TRBJ1-4; clone_size: NA; d_call: NA; v_call: TRBV6-5; cdr3_aa: CGSSYVGSEKLFF; cdr3_nt: TGTGGCAGCAGTTATGTTGGGTCCGAAAAACTGTTTTTT
j_call: TRBJ1-6; clone_size: few; d_call: NA; v_call: TRBV9; cdr3_aa: CASSVVGAQRGSPLHF; cdr3_nt: TGTGCCAGCAGCGTAGTAGGGGCCCAACGAGGTTCACCCCTCCACTTT
j_call: TRBJ2-4; clone_size: few; d_call: NA; v_call: TRBV6-2/TRBV6-3; cdr3_aa: CASSRTSEPRYIQYF; cdr3_nt: TGTGCCAGCAGTCGGACATCCGAGCCTAGGTACATTCAGTACTTC
j_call: TRBJ2-5; clone_size: few; d_call: NA; v_call: TRBV7-2; cdr3_aa: CASSLERTGWGTQYF; cdr3_nt: TGTGCCAGCAGCTTAGAGCGGACCGGTTGGGGGACCCAGTACTTC
j_call: TRBJ2-4; clone_size: NA; d_call: NA; v_call: TRBV11-2; cdr3_aa: CASSLENIQYF; cdr3_nt: TGTGCCAGCAGCTTAGAAAACATTCAGTACTTC
j_call: TRBJ1-1; clone_size: NA; d_call: TRBD1; v_call: TRBV20-1; cdr3_aa: CSARDNRGRTEAFF; cdr3_nt: TGCAGTGCTAGAGATAACAGGGGGCGCACTGAAGCTTTCTTT
j_call: TRBJ2-1; clone_size: NA; d_call: TRBD2; v_call: TRBV24-1; cdr3_aa: CATSGLAGRNEQFF; cdr3_nt: TGTGCCACCAGTGGACTAGCGGGACGGAATGAGCAGTTCTTC
j_call: TRBJ2-2; clone_size: NA; d_call: NA; v_call: TRBV14; cdr3_aa: CASSPIARDAELFF; cdr3_nt: TGTGCCAGCAGCCCCATTGCAAGGGACGCGGAGCTGTTTTTT
j_call: TRBJ1-6; clone_size: NA; d_call: NA; v_call: TRBV12-3/TRBV12-4; cdr3_aa: CASSLTGGVVNSPLHF; cdr3_nt: TGTGCCAGCAGTTTAACGGGAGGGGTTGTAAATTCACCCCTCCACTTT
j_call: TRBJ2-3; clone_size: NA; d_call: TRBD2; v_call: TRBV28; cdr3_aa: CATKAGGSRDTQYF; cdr3_nt: TGTGCCACCAAAGCGGGAGGTAGTAGGGATACGCAGTATTTT
j_call: TRBJ2-5; clone_size: NA; d_call: NA; v_call: TRBV12-3/TRBV12-4; cdr3_aa: CASTLGHLQETQYF; cdr3_nt: TGTGCCAGCACCTTGGGACACCTCCAAGAGACCCAGTACTTC
j_call: TRBJ2-2; clone_size: NA; d_call: NA; v_call: TRBV2; cdr3_aa: CASSEAPGFGELFF; cdr3_nt: TGTGCCAGCAGTGAAGCGCCAGGGTTCGGGGAGCTGTTTTTT